The 9 T cell receptor beta chains below all came from one sample that was sequenced in a study of blood T cell repertoires in COVID-19. Data came from immunoSEQ multiplex PCR; TCRdb stores just in-frame clones and leaves some out. The data show 150,000 to 200,000 clones, with roughly 77% seen just once and less than 7% held by the top ten. The sample consisted of peripheral blood. The receptor source for this set is a woman aged 40-49 years with COVID-19, enrolled during active disease.

The chain combines TRBV5-1 with TRBJ2-7, with TRBD2 matching over 10 bases. The ends lost 7 bases at V and 5 bases at J; junction bases unmatched: 6. This CDR3 is built from 13 residues. The germline V gene has CDR1 SGHRS and CDR2 YFSETQ. The CDR3 nucleotides read TGCGCCAGCGAGGCAGCGGGAGGGCACGAGCAGTACTTC. The encoded protein is CASEAAGGHEQYF.

The rearrangement joins TRBV21-1 to TRBJ2-5; TRBD2, the D gene given by the table, was not confirmed from the DNA. TRBV21-1 is an annotated pseudogene. The CDR3 covers 20 residues. Written as DNA, the CDR3 is TGTGCCAGCAGCAGCTATAATCATGGACTAGCGGGAGGAGGCCAAGAGACCCAGTACTTC. Translated, it gives CASSSYNHGLAGGGQETQYF.

The chain carries TRBV7-8 and TRBJ2-1; 11 bases agree with TRBD2. V shed 1 base and J 6 bases; nucleotides not matched to a gene: 11. The CDR3 runs 18 residues. Germline-derived CDR1 and CDR2 are SGHVS and FQNEAQ. Written as DNA, the CDR3 is TGTGCCAGCAGCTTAGGAAGCGGTAGCGGGAGGGCCTTCAATGAGCAGTTCTTC. As protein: CASSLGSGSGRAFNEQFF.

This chain joins TRBV19 and TRBJ2-3, with a possible D match to TRBD1 (8 bases). The V end lost 6 bases, the J end lost 3 bases, and 16 bases lay between the germline ends. Germline-derived CDR1 and CDR2 are LNHDA and SQIVND (reference sequence). The CDR3 is 15 amino acids. The DNA for the CDR3 is TGTGCCAGTAGCCTGACAGGGGAGGGGACAGATACGCAGTATTTT. This codes for CASSLTGEGTDTQYF.

This clone was found once. CDR3 DNA: TGTGCCAGCAGACAGGGAACGGATCAGCCCCAGCATTTT. This translates into CASRQGTDQPQHF. The chain uses TRBV27 and TRBJ1-5; D may be TRBD1 (6 bases). Looked up from germline, CDR1 is MNHEY and CDR2 is SMNVEV (reference sequence). This CDR3 region has 13 residues. Trimming shortened V by 6 bases and J by 5 bases, and 11 bases separated the two germline ends.

The rearrangement joins TRBV5-6 to TRBJ2-7; D is unresolved. V was shortened by 4 bases and J by 3 bases, with 14 bases between the two germline ends. CDR1 SGHDT and CDR2 YYEEEE come from the germline V gene. This CDR3 spans 14 amino acids. The CDR3 nucleotides read TGTGCCAGCAGCCAACAATATCAGGACTACGAGCAGTACTTC. This gives the protein CASSQQYQDYEQYF.

The chain links TRBV30 to TRBJ2-1; 10 bases agree with TRBD2. The length of the CDR3 is 19 residues. The V and J ends lost 1 base and 1 base, in that order; junction bases with no gene match: 13. Germline loops: CDR1 GTSNPN, CDR2 SVGIG (reference sequence). The CDR3: CAWSGLRLAGVGSYNEQFF. CDR3 DNA sequence: TGTGCCTGGAGTGGCCTACGGCTAGCGGGAGTAGGGTCCTACAATGAGCAGTTCTTC. The full variable domain, completed using reference TRBV30 and TRBJ2-1, is SQTIHQWPATLVQPVGSPLSLECTVEGTSNPNLYWYRQAAGRGLQLLFYSVGIGQISSEVPQNLSASRPQDRQFILSSKKLLLSDSGFYLCAWSGLRLAGVGSYNEQFFGPGTRLTVL.

This sequence joins TRBV7-9 and TRBJ1-2; maybe TRBD1 (6 bases). Germline-derived CDR1 and CDR2 are SEHNR and FQNEAQ (reference sequence). V lost 1 base and J 5 bases, leaving 11 bases between the germline ends. The CDR3 covers 14 residues. CDR3 coding DNA: TGTGCCAGCAGCTTAGGACCTACAGGGTATGGCTACACCTTC. Encoded protein: CASSLGPTGYGYTF.

The rearrangement joins TRBV9 to TRBJ2-6; tentative D call: TRBD1 (5 bases). Per germline, CDR1 SGDLS and CDR2 YYNGEE. This CDR3 has 15 residues. Between the trimmed V and J ends, which lost 1 base and 3 bases, there was a span of 8 bases. The CDR3 DNA is TGTGCCAGCAGCGTACAGGGCTATGGGGCCAACGTCCTGACTTTC. Translation gives CASSVQGYGANVLTF.